The 8 T cell receptor beta chains below all came from one sample that was sequenced in a study of cytomegalovirus exposure and HLA in healthy donors. Use of 60 Vbeta and 13 Jbeta primers characterized the PCR. Only in-frame clones appear in the TCRdb table, and some are missing; sequencing was by immunoSEQ multiplex PCR. The table shows about 240,000 clones, with approximately 81% occurring only once. Sequencing was carried out using PBMCs. The receptors were gathered from a woman between 55 and 75 years old in good health and CMV-seropositive.

About this clone: No conserved phenylalanine or tryptophan is present at the end of the CDR3, so a read error is the likely explanation. V usage is TRBV19 and J usage is TRBJ2-6, with a weak D call TRBD1 (5 bases). Germline lookup yields CDR1 LNHDA and CDR2 SQIVND (reference sequence). V was cut by 7 bases and J by 2 bases, with 12 bases left in between. This CDR3 region has 15 residues. The CDR3 nucleotides are TGTGCCAGTACCCAGGGTTGGGCTGGGGCCAACGTCCTGACTTGC. This translates into CASTQGWAGANVLTC.

This sequence joins TRBV6-6 and TRBJ1-1; TRBD1 might be the D (6 bases). The V gene's germline CDR1 is MNHNY and CDR2 SVGAGI (reference sequence). V was clipped by 2 bases and J by 1 base, with 8 bases between them. This CDR3 is 14 amino acids long. The CDR3 protein is CASSYRTENTEAFF. The CDR3 DNA reads TGTGCCAGCAGTTACCGGACAGAGAACACTGAAGCTTTCTTT.

The gene calls are TRBV6-4 and TRBJ2-1; possibly TRBD1 for D (6 bases). Germline CDR1 and CDR2: MRHNA and SNTAGT. CDR3 length equals 15 residues. V lost 5 bases and J 2 bases, leaving 13 bases between the germline ends. The CDR3 DNA reads as TGTGCCAGCAGTAGAGAACAGGGTCCCTACAATGAGCAGTTCTTC. Encoded protein: CASSREQGPYNEQFF.

The chain recombines TRBV5-6 with TRBJ2-3; possible D gene TRBD2, 6 bases. Germline-derived CDR1 and CDR2 are SGHDT and YYEEEE. The CDR3 covers 15 residues. The V end lost 4 bases, the J end lost 6 bases, and 18 bases lay between the germline ends. The CDR3 protein is CASSPGGAPPDTQYF. The CDR3 nucleotides read TGTGCCAGCAGCCCCGGGGGAGCCCCCCCCGATACGCAGTATTTT.

The V and J genes are TRBV19 and TRBJ2-5; tentatively, D is TRBD1 (5 bases). The CDR3 totals 16 residues. Germline V gene sequence: CDR1 LNHDA, CDR2 SQIVND (reference sequence). Trimming took 5 bases from V and 0 from J, leaving 16 bases between them. This chain's CDR3 is CASSPQTGWYQETQYF. The CDR3 DNA follows: TGTGCCAGTAGTCCCCAAACAGGATGGTACCAAGAGACCCAGTACTTC.

The chain carries TRBV29-1 and TRBJ2-1; 10 bases align to TRBD1. Germline CDR1 reads SQVTM; CDR2 reads ANQGSEA. CDR3 size: 13 residues. The trim removed 4 bases at V and 7 bases at J, leaving 4 bases unmatched. Here the CDR3 DNA reads TGCAGCGTTGGACAGGGGGCCAGGAATGAGCAGTTCTTC. Encoded protein: CSVGQGARNEQFF.

This chain joins TRBV6-1 and TRBJ2-4; D is perhaps TRBD2 (6 bases). The germline CDR1 and CDR2 sequences are MNHNS and SASEGT. This CDR3 comprises 17 residues. Trimming took 1 base from V and 0 from J, leaving 13 bases between them. As DNA, the CDR3 is TGTGCCAGCAGTGAAGTGGAGGGTTGGGGAGCCAAAAACATTCAGTACTTC. As protein: CASSEVEGWGAKNIQYF.

In DNA, the CDR3 is TGCGCCAGCAGCCAGGGACTAGCCGAACCCACAGATACGCAGTATTTT. Translating it yields CASSQGLAEPTDTQYF. This rearrangement joins TRBV5-1 to TRBJ2-3, with 9 bases aligning to TRBD2. The germline V gene encodes CDR1 SGHRS and CDR2 YFSETQ. The CDR3 totals 16 residues. Losses at the gene ends were 4 bases for V and 2 bases for J; bases not matched to a gene: 8.